This T cell receptor beta chain was found in a study of OX40 agonist ivuxolimab in advanced cancers. Study-wide background: Partial responses were observed in three patients, of whom one had hepatocellular carcinoma and two had cutaneous melanoma.

This table comes from immunoSEQ multiplex PCR, and its TCRdb copy is limited to in-frame clones, with some not included. The sample carries around 94,000 clones, about 85% recorded once. The source of this sequence is an adult with an advanced solid tumor such as melanoma, head and neck, liver or kidney cancer. Specimen: CD4+ or CD8+ T cells sorted from blood, collected in a trial of the OX40 agonist ivuxolimab.

CDR3 DNA sequence: TGTGCCAGCAGCCCTAGCGGGAGCGGTTACGAGCAGTACTTC. It specifies CASSPSGSGYEQYF. This chain connects TRBV4-2 to TRBJ2-7; 10 bases fit TRBD2. The V gene's germline CDR1 is LGHNA and CDR2 YNFKEQ. This CDR3 contains 14 residues. With 4 bases clipped from V and 4 bases from J, the junction kept 4 bases outside the gene matches.